The T cell receptor (beta chain) described here comes from a study of early T cells in non-severe SARS-CoV-2 infection (dated by TCRdb to about 2021). The study in broad terms: Because TCR sequencing was done on bulk RNA from unsorted whole blood, the alpha and beta chains could not be paired.

This clonotype was detected a few times. There is no known antigen for this receptor. No clone much larger than this one lies a single base away; base qualities are absent. Library method: 5' RACE. Sequencing took place on a NextSeq 500. To correct for sequencing error and PCR bias, the TCR library protocol tagged individual cDNA molecules with unique molecular identifiers. Both TCR alpha and beta chains were sequenced, and tight co-correlation was observed between alpha and beta sequence abundances in each sample. Concerning the study's data processing: Decombinator V4 was used to perform V gene, J gene and CDR3 annotation of TCR sequences. TCRs were defined as expanded if a significant change between any two time points was detected under a Poisson model with p below 0.0001. TCR abundances were normalised to the total number of TCRs sequenced per sample and were expressed as counts per million. TRAV1-2 paired with TRAJ12, TRAJ20 or TRAJ33 defined MAIT TCRs, while TRAV10 paired with TRAJ18 defined iNKT TCRs. VDJdb, accessed on 1 November 2021, was searched for TCRs annotated for CMV, EBV and SARS-CoV-2, and TCRs annotated for more than one antigen were excluded. In-frame beta chains were kept once TCRdb had trimmed the public reads at Q25 with fastp and called clones with MiXCR. Every CDR3 protein is listed once, alongside the most common genes and DNA of its rows. What appears here as the V and J calls and clone size reflects TCRdb's work, not the paper's. Recorded for this sample are 25,000 to 35,000 distinct CDR3 sequences; approximately 5% of them occurred a single time. The top ten constitute under 15% of the sample.

The CDR3 goes from the cysteine to the phenylalanine over 15 residues. Solely the CDR3 DNA is kept, with 45 bases framed from the first base. The junction carries 14 bases between V and J, which are trimmed by 2 bases and 5 bases respectively. Taken from the germline V gene, the CDR1 and CDR2 loops are MNHEY and SVGAGI. The investigation overall reported the following: VDJdb matching was skewed toward anti-spike CD8 responses and likely underestimated virus-specific expansions, missing private and CD4 specificities.

This was a case-control study nested in a cohort of healthcare workers in London, UK, who had nasopharyngeal swab PCR tests and blood samples taken every week. Healthcare workers were enrolled in the week of the UK lockdown, from 23 to 31 March 2020, and were followed every week for up to roughly 15 weeks. This clonotype was sampled from an adult who was a healthcare worker with PCR-confirmed SARS-CoV-2 infection or an uninfected control (not recorded which). Material for sequencing was whole blood. The V and J genes are TRBV6-5 and TRBJ2-3, with TRBD1 perhaps the D gene, on 7 matching bases. The CDR3 protein is CASSYAGQTQDTQYF. The sequenced DNA is TGTGCCAGCAGTTACGCGGGACAGACTCAAGATACGCAGTATTTT.